The 18 T cell receptor beta chains in this list originate from one sample, sequenced in a study of blood T cells in healthy people across ages. A second about 6 to 12 cycle PCR used barcoded and J-beta primers. TCRdb analysed the 5' RACE reads with MiXCR anew, one entry per CDR3 protein. The table records about 840,000 distinct CDR3 sequences, roughly 28% of them present only once. These records were also assigned to another study, of T cells of mothers and their children.

The sequenced sample was blood. The receptors derive from a woman aged 40 to 50 in good health.

The chain joins TRBV9 to TRBJ2-7, with 7 bases lining up with TRBD1. The trim removed 3 bases at V and 4 bases at J, leaving 16 bases unmatched. The CDR3 runs to 17 residues. The germline gives CDR1 SGDLS, CDR2 YYNGEE. CDR3 amino acids: CASSASFWTGGMYEQYF. The CDR3 region has the DNA TGTGCCAGCAGCGCCTCCTTCTGGACAGGAGGAATGTACGAGCAGTACTTC.

This clonotype was recorded many times. The V gene is TRBV6-6, the J gene TRBJ2-1; maybe TRBD2 (6 bases). V was pared by 6 bases and J by 3 bases, with 21 bases between. CDR1 and CDR2 (germline): MNHNY, SVGAGI (reference sequence). The CDR3 has 17 amino acids. The CDR3 sequence is CASSTLRPSVSYNEQFF. CDR3 DNA sequence: TGTGCCAGCAGCACTTTACGGCCTAGCGTTAGCTACAATGAGCAGTTCTTC.

The table lists this clonotype with many counts. The CDR3 DNA follows: TGCGCCAGCAGCTTGGGTGAACGGCTGAACACTGAAGCTTTCTTT. Its translation: CASSLGERLNTEAFF. The chain couples TRBV5-1 to TRBJ1-1; D is undetermined. This CDR3 contains 15 residues. Trimming cost V 0 bases and J 0 bases, with 9 bases left between them. CDR1 is SGHRS and CDR2 is YFSETQ in the germline V gene.

The rearrangement joins TRBV28 to TRBJ1-5, with D possibly matching TRBD1 (6 bases). V dropped 6 bases and J dropped 1 base, with 13 bases sitting between them. The CDR3 is 15 residues long. Germline loops: CDR1 MDHEN, CDR2 SYDVKM. The CDR3 DNA reads as TGTGCCAGCAGATTCTCGGACAGAAGCAATCAGCCCCAGCATTTT. This gives the protein CASRFSDRSNQPQHF.

This clonotype occurred a few times. The V gene is TRBV4-1, the J gene TRBJ2-7; no clear D. Trimming took off 3 bases at V and 1 base at J, with 7 bases between the two ends. Per the germline V gene, CDR1 is MGHRA and CDR2 is YSYEKL. The CDR3 contains 13 residues. CDR3 nucleotide sequence: TGCGCCAGCAGCCACGCAGGTTCCTACGAGCAGTACTTC. Protein: CASSHAGSYEQYF.

The chain uses TRBV20-1 and TRBJ2-5; 8 bases fit TRBD2. This CDR3 contains 14 residues. The trim removed 3 bases at V and 11 bases at J, leaving 14 bases unmatched. Germline CDR1 is DFQATT and CDR2 is SNEGSKA (reference sequence). The CDR3 DNA is TGCAGTGCTAGGAGCGGGGGAAGGTTGAATGAGCAGTACTTC. The encoded protein is CSARSGGRLNEQYF.

This clonotype was seen more than once but under ten times. The CDR3: CASSALTSGTGLETQYF. The CDR3 DNA reads as TGTGCCAGCAGCGCCTTAACTTCCGGGACAGGGCTAGAGACCCAGTACTTC. The V gene is TRBV9, the J gene TRBJ2-5, with 9 bases that match TRBD1. This CDR3 has 17 residues. Unmatched junction bases numbered 13, after V lost 3 bases and J lost 4 bases. The germline V gene has CDR1 SGDLS and CDR2 YYNGEE.

There are a few counts of this clonotype. The rearrangement links TRBV7-2 to TRBJ2-3; D is perhaps TRBD2 (5 bases). CDR1 is SGHTA, CDR2 FQGNSA, per germline. This CDR3 is built from 16 residues. Trimming left V 3 bases short and J 2 bases short, with 15 bases between. CDR3 residues: CASSFPLDSYTDTQYF. CDR3 bases: TGTGCCAGCAGCTTTCCATTGGACTCCTACACAGATACGCAGTATTTT.

Only a few counts were recorded for this clonotype. This sequence joins TRBV6-6 and TRBJ1-5; no clear D. The CDR3 contains 15 residues. Trimming took 5 bases from V and 2 from J, leaving 13 bases between them. CDR1 is MNHNY and CDR2 is SVGAGI in the germline V gene (reference sequence). The CDR3 DNA sequence: TGTGCCAGCAGTCTGATACTTGTTGGCAATCAGCCCCAGCATTTT. Amino acid sequence: CASSLILVGNQPQHF.

This clonotype was found a few times. The chain joins TRBV20-1 to TRBJ1-5, with D perhaps TRBD1 (5 bases). This CDR3 spans 16 amino acids. V was clipped by 2 bases and J by 5 bases, with 19 bases between them. Germline-derived CDR1 and CDR2 are DFQATT and SNEGSKA (reference sequence). The CDR3 is CSARPERGGYDQPQHF. The DNA for the CDR3 is TGCAGTGCTAGACCAGAGAGGGGAGGGTATGATCAGCCCCAGCATTTT.

This clonotype was picked up many times. The chain uses TRBV7-2 and TRBJ2-4; 13 bases are a match to TRBD2. V lost 2 bases, J lost 0 bases, and 7 bases stayed unmatched. The CDR3 extends over 19 amino acids. Looked up from germline, CDR1 is SGHTA and CDR2 is FQGNSA. CDR3 in amino acids: CASSLTSGGGSLAKNIQYF. The CDR3, as DNA: TGTGCCAGCAGCTTAACTAGCGGGGGGGGATCCCTAGCCAAAAACATTCAGTACTTC.

The chain employs TRBV12-3 or TRBV12-4 and TRBJ2-7; D is possibly TRBD1 (5 bases). The V and J ends lost 6 bases and 2 bases respectively, with 17 bases between them. CDR3 length: 15 residues. In nucleotides, the CDR3 is TGTGCCAGCAGCGACACACGTGCAGGGACCTACGAGCAGTACTTC. Translation gives CASSDTRAGTYEQYF.

This clonotype was recorded many times. The chain links TRBV5-6 to TRBJ2-1, with D unclear. This CDR3 has 12 residues. Germline loops: CDR1 SGHDT, CDR2 YYEEEE. The V and J ends lost 2 bases and 6 bases respectively, with 6 bases between them. The CDR3 reads CASSFRANEQFF. CDR3 nucleotides: TGTGCCAGCAGCTTTAGGGCCAATGAGCAGTTCTTC.

This clonotype came up many times. The chain employs TRBV30 and TRBJ2-1; maybe TRBD1 (5 bases). The CDR3 consists of 15 residues. With 4 bases removed from V and 7 bases from J, the gap between germline ends came to 20 bases. Germline values: CDR1 GTSNPN, CDR2 SVGIG (reference sequence). CDR3 DNA: TGTGCCTGGATGCACGACGGCGCCAGGGTGAATGAGCAGTTCTTC. It specifies CAWMHDGARVNEQFF.

This sequence joins TRBV20-1 and TRBJ1-4; TRBD1 aligns across 11 bases. The trim removed 1 base at V and 3 bases at J, leaving 7 bases unmatched. CDR1 DFQATT and CDR2 SNEGSKA come from the germline V gene (reference sequence). The CDR3 is 17 residues long. The CDR3 DNA is TGCAGTGCTAGAGTTCCAAGGACAGGGGGCTCTAATGAAAAACTGTTTTTT. Amino acids: CSARVPRTGGSNEKLFF.

Comment on this clonotype: At one end the junction does not follow the germline gene, possibly because of a read error. The V and J genes are TRBV20-1 and TRBJ2-1, with 9 bases fitting TRBD2. There are 16 residues in the CDR3. Germline CDR1 and CDR2: DFQATT and SNEGSKA (reference sequence). This CDR3 reads CSARKRAGGGYNEQVF. The CDR3 nucleotides are TGCAGTGCTAGAAAACGAGCGGGGGGAGGTTACAATGAGCAGGTCTTC.

As regards this clonotype: At one end, the junction sequence differs from germline, possibly due to a read error. The rearrangement uses TRBV9 and TRBJ1-2; D is uncertain. Germline V gene lookup returns CDR1 SGDLS and CDR2 YYNGEE. This CDR3 region has 14 residues. The CDR3: CASSASRVGYGHTF. Here the CDR3 DNA reads TGTGCCAGCAGCGCCAGTCGGGTTGGGTATGGCCACACCTTC.

This clonotype came up a few times. The V call is TRBV11-2, the J call TRBJ1-6; TRBD1 matches 7 bases. The junction had 10 bases not matched to a gene; V was cut back by 4 bases and J by 10 bases. In germline, CDR1 is SGHAT, CDR2 FQNNGV. This CDR3 is 15 amino acids long. The CDR3 DNA reads as TGTGCCAGCAGCTCGGCAGGGGGAATAGGATCACCCCTCCACTTT. It specifies CASSSAGGIGSPLHF. Variable domain in full (rest from reference TRBV11-2 and TRBJ1-6): EAGVAQSPRYKIIEKRQSVAFWCNPISGHATLYWYQQILGQGPKLLIQFQNNGVVDDSQLPKDRFSAERLKGVDSTLKIQPAKLEDSAVYLCASSSAGGIGSPLHFGNGTRLTVT.